This passage covers 28 T cell receptor beta chains from one sample sequenced in a study of shared clonotypes between healthy human individuals. Assay: immunoSEQ multiplex PCR; the TCRdb copy retains only in-frame clones and omits some. Of a few million clones listed, 85% to 95% are singletons. The sample comprised naive CD4+ T cells from PBMCs. Subset described: CD45RA+ positively selected. The origin of the receptors is a man younger than 35 in good health. Some clones in this sample may be carry-over from other donors' samples.

Note on this clone: This specimen includes other DNA sequences encoding the same CDR3. The chain recombines TRBV5-4 with TRBJ1-3; D remains ambiguous. CDR3 length: 12 amino acids. CDR1 and CDR2 from the germline V gene are SGHNT and YYREEE (reference sequence). Trimming left V 3 bases short and J 4 bases short, with 5 bases between. CDR3 loop: CASSSPGNTIYF. The CDR3 DNA follows: TGTGCCAGCAGCTCCCCGGGAAACACCATATATTTT.

As for this clone: Distinct nucleotide sequences in the sample also encode this CDR3. DNA for the CDR3: TGTGCCAGCAGCTTAGGTGACACCGGGGAGCTGTTTTTT. It is translated as CASSLGDTGELFF. The chain is built from TRBV7-3 and TRBJ2-2, with unresolved D. The V gene's germline CDR1 is SGHTA and CDR2 FQGTGA. The CDR3 is 13 residues long. Deletions cut 2 bases from V and 3 bases from J, with 4 bases between.

This chain connects TRBV7-8 to TRBJ1-2; TRBD1 matches at 12 bases. The V gene end was trimmed by 5 bases and the J gene end by 8 bases; junction bases not matched to a gene: 9. CDR1 is SGHVS, CDR2 FQNEAQ, per germline. This CDR3 has 15 residues. The CDR3 DNA is TGTGCCAGCAGCGTCCCGGGACAGGGGGCAGAAGGCTACACCTTC. Protein: CASSVPGQGAEGYTF.

The V and J genes are TRBV10-3 and TRBJ2-3; 12 bases are a match to TRBD2. The CDR3 extends over 15 amino acids. CDR1 and CDR2 (germline): ENHRY, SYGVKD. The V segment lost 4 bases and the J segment 6 bases; nucleotides outside the gene matches: 5. CDR3 DNA sequence: TGTGCCATCAGTGGACTAGCGGGAGTAACGGATACGCAGTATTTT. Translating it yields CAISGLAGVTDTQYF.

The CDR3 region has the DNA TGTGCCAGCACCCCCTATTCTGGAGCAGGGGGAAACATTCAGTACTTC. Its translation: CASTPYSGAGGNIQYF. The gene calls are TRBV28 and TRBJ2-4; TRBD1 matches 7 bases. The V and J ends lost 7 bases and 6 bases, in that order; junction bases with no gene match: 15. Germline V gives CDR1 MDHEN, CDR2 SYDVKM. CDR3 length: 16 residues.

The chain couples TRBV7-2 to TRBJ2-7; D is perhaps TRBD1 (5 bases). CDR1 is SGHTA, CDR2 FQGNSA, per germline. V dropped 1 base and J dropped 3 bases, with 16 bases sitting between them. The CDR3 runs 16 residues. The CDR3 region has the DNA TGTGCCAGCAGCTTAGATCGTGTCAGGGCTTACTACGAGCAGTACTTC. This gives the protein CASSLDRVRAYYEQYF.

The V and J genes are TRBV29-1 and TRBJ1-1; the match to TRBD1 covers 9 bases. The germline V gene has CDR1 SQVTM and CDR2 ANQGSEA. The CDR3 covers 14 residues. Germline trimming cut 5 bases from V and 4 bases from J; bases unmatched to any gene: 8. The CDR3 region is CSVRPGQGSTEAFF. The CDR3 coding sequence is TGCAGCGTTAGGCCGGGACAGGGAAGCACTGAAGCTTTCTTT.

The rearrangement links TRBV9 to TRBJ2-1; TRBD1 is a possible D gene (6 bases). Germline-derived CDR1 and CDR2 are SGDLS and YYNGEE. The CDR3 runs 20 residues. The V end lost 3 bases, the J end lost 10 bases, and 35 bases lay between the germline ends. CDR3 coding DNA: TGTGCCAGCAGCGAAAGGGCCCGGTCAAGGGACATGTATACAATGTTGGAGCAGTTCTTC. As protein: CASSERARSRDMYTMLEQFF.

V is TRBV28 and J is TRBJ1-5; TRBD1 is a possible D gene (6 bases). Germline CDR1 MDHEN, CDR2 SYDVKM. There are 13 residues in the CDR3. DNA of the CDR3: TGTGCAACCCGGGGGGCGGATTATCAGCCCCAGCATTTT. Its protein is CATRGADYQPQHF. Combining the CDR3 with reference TRBV28 and TRBJ1-5 gives the whole variable domain DVKVTQSSRYLVKRTGEKVFLECVQDMDHENMFWYRQDPGLGLRLIYFSYDVKMKEKGDIPEGYSVSREKKERFSLILESASTNQTSMYLCATRGADYQPQHFGDGTRLSIL.

The chain carries TRBV7-9 and TRBJ2-1; no clear D. Germline V lookup: CDR1 SEHNR, CDR2 FQNEAQ (reference sequence). Trimming shortened V by 5 bases and J by 0 bases, and 17 bases separated the two germline ends. The CDR3 runs to 17 residues. Here the CDR3 DNA reads TGTGCCAGCAGCCCCTCCGCGCGGTACAGCTCCTACAATGAGCAGTTCTTC. This sequence encodes CASSPSARYSSYNEQFF.

Note on this clone: Other nucleotide sequences in the sample specify the same CDR3. This sequence joins TRBV9 and TRBJ2-3; D possibly matches TRBD1 or TRBD2 (5 bases each). The germline gives CDR1 SGDLS, CDR2 YYNGEE. V was trimmed by 2 bases and J by 0 bases, leaving 10 bases between them. The CDR3 runs to 15 residues. Here the CDR3 reads CASSVGGPSTDTQYF. The CDR3 nucleotides read TGTGCCAGCAGCGTTGGGGGACCAAGCACAGATACGCAGTATTTT.

Concerning this clone itself: Other DNA sequences in this sample translate to the same CDR3. The chain is built from TRBV9 and TRBJ2-1; D may match TRBD1 or TRBD2 (6 bases each). The CDR3 totals 16 residues. The germline gives CDR1 SGDLS, CDR2 YYNGEE. V dropped 0 bases and J dropped 2 bases, with 12 bases sitting between them. The chain's CDR3 is CASSVGGGTTYNEQFF. CDR3 sequence (DNA): TGTGCCAGCAGCGTAGGGGGCGGGACAACCTACAATGAGCAGTTCTTC.

The chain joins TRBV25-1 to TRBJ2-7; either TRBD1 or TRBD2 may fit D (5 bases each). CDR1 and CDR2 (germline): MGHDK, SYGVNS. The CDR3 contains 16 residues. V was trimmed by 0 bases and J by 5 bases, leaving 17 bases between them. The CDR3 DNA reads TGTGCCAGCAGTGAATATGCTCCCGGGGCGAAGAACGAGCAGTACTTC. This codes for CASSEYAPGAKNEQYF.

V and J are TRBV28 and TRBJ2-7, with a weak D call TRBD2 (6 bases). V lost 10 bases and J 2 bases, leaving 15 bases between the germline ends. The CDR3 totals 13 residues. The germline CDR1 and CDR2 sequences are MDHEN and SYDVKM. The CDR3 protein is CAIASGSTYEQYF. The CDR3 region has the DNA TGTGCCATCGCAAGCGGGTCGACCTACGAGCAGTACTTC. Based on the CDR3 plus reference TRBV28 and TRBJ2-7, the full variable domain is DVKVTQSSRYLVKRTGEKVFLECVQDMDHENMFWYRQDPGLGLRLIYFSYDVKMKEKGDIPEGYSVSREKKERFSLILESASTNQTSMYLCAIASGSTYEQYFGPGTRLTVT.

The chain is built from TRBV11-2 and TRBJ2-1; TRBD2 matches 7 bases. The CDR3 is made up of 17 amino acids. The V gene's germline CDR1 is SGHAT and CDR2 FQNNGV. Losses at the gene ends were 2 bases for V and 0 bases for J; bases not matched to a gene: 7. The CDR3 loop is CASSLFGRGLSYNEQFF. The CDR3 DNA sequence: TGTGCCAGCAGCTTATTTGGGAGGGGCCTCTCCTACAATGAGCAGTTCTTC.

This rearrangement joins TRBV6-1 to TRBJ1-2; 9 bases agree with TRBD1. This CDR3 has 11 residues. CDR1 is MNHNS, CDR2 SASEGT, per germline. The ends lost 6 bases at V and 8 bases at J; junction bases unmatched: 1. CDR3 DNA: TGTGCCAGCAGCACAGGGGGCGGCTACACCTTC. This codes for CASSTGGGYTF.

Comment on this clone: The same CDR3 also results from other DNA sequences found in this sample. This chain joins TRBV5-4 and TRBJ2-7, with 9 bases that match TRBD1. CDR1 and CDR2 (germline): SGHNT, YYREEE (reference sequence). This CDR3 region has 13 residues. V shed 4 bases, J shed 5 bases, and the junction held 4 bases outside the gene matches. For the CDR3, the DNA is TGTGCCAGCAGCCCGGGACAGGGCCACGAGCAGTACTTC. This encodes CASSPGQGHEQYF.

The chain combines TRBV5-4 with TRBJ2-7; D assignment may be TRBD1 or TRBD2 (5 bases each). Deletions cut 3 bases from V and 2 bases from J, with 12 bases between. Germline lookup yields CDR1 SGHNT and CDR2 YYREEE (reference sequence). This CDR3 spans 14 amino acids. CDR3 residues: CASSSGTAAYEQYF. The CDR3 nucleotides are TGTGCCAGCAGCTCCGGGACCGCTGCCTACGAGCAGTACTTC.

CDR3 DNA: TGTGCCAGCAGCCTCCATGGGGGGGCGGCCGGTTGGCAAGAGACCCAGTACTTC. This gives the protein CASSLHGGAAGWQETQYF. The chain has TRBV11-1 and TRBJ2-5; D possibly corresponds to TRBD2 (7 bases). The CDR3 has 18 residues. Germline lookup yields CDR1 SGHAT and CDR2 FQDESV (reference sequence). V shed 5 bases and J shed 2 bases, with 24 bases lying between them.

The chain is built from TRBV28 and TRBJ1-3; D is uncertain. The germline V gene has CDR1 MDHEN and CDR2 SYDVKM. The V end lost 7 bases, the J end lost 0 bases, and 10 bases lay between the germline ends. This CDR3 comprises 14 residues. The CDR3 DNA sequence: TGTGCCAGCATAAAGCAGCGCTCTGGAAACACCATATATTTT. It codes for CASIKQRSGNTIYF.

The CDR3 loop is CASSLYGSGASGNTIYF. CDR3 coding DNA: TGTGCCAGCAGTCTCTACGGATCAGGCGCCTCTGGAAACACCATATATTTT. V gene TRBV27 combines with J gene TRBJ1-3, with D unresolved. Trimming pared 5 bases from V and 0 bases from J, leaving 17 bases between. The germline gives CDR1 MNHEY, CDR2 SMNVEV (reference sequence). The CDR3 is 17 amino acids.

For this clone: The sample has other DNA sequences that encode this CDR3 too. This chain links TRBV18 with TRBJ2-5; TRBD1 matches 10 bases. V was pared by 0 bases and J by 5 bases, with 3 bases of the junction left unmatched. CDR1 is KGHSH, CDR2 LQKENI, per germline. The CDR3 is made up of 15 amino acids. CDR3 coding DNA: TGTGCCAGCTCACCACCGGGACAGGGGAGGGAGACCCAGTACTTC. This translates into CASSPPGQGRETQYF.

This clone was observed a single time. This sequence joins TRBV28 and TRBJ2-7, with TRBD2 matching over 7 bases. The V gene's germline CDR1 is MDHEN and CDR2 SYDVKM. There are 16 residues in the CDR3. J was trimmed by 2 bases and V by 4 bases; bases with no gene match: 11. CDR3 protein: CASSYKAGLGPYEQYF. DNA of the CDR3: TGTGCCAGCAGTTATAAAGCGGGACTTGGCCCCTACGAGCAGTACTTC. Filled out from reference TRBV28 and TRBJ2-7, the complete variable domain reads DVKVTQSSRYLVKRTGEKVFLECVQDMDHENMFWYRQDPGLGLRLIYFSYDVKMKEKGDIPEGYSVSREKKERFSLILESASTNQTSMYLCASSYKAGLGPYEQYFGPGTRLTVT.

The genes are TRBV6-6 and TRBJ1-4; D is uncertain. Looked up from germline, CDR1 is MNHNY and CDR2 is SVGAGI (reference sequence). The CDR3 runs to 14 residues. Trimming removed 6 bases from V and 5 bases from J, with 13 bases in between. Written as DNA, the CDR3 is TGTGCCAGCAGACCCGGACTGCTAAATGAAAAACTGTTTTTT. Amino acids: CASRPGLLNEKLFF.

V usage is TRBV15 and J usage is TRBJ2-3; possible D gene TRBD2, 6 bases. The germline V gene encodes CDR1 LNHNV and CDR2 YYDKDF (reference sequence). Trimming removed 3 bases at V and 3 bases at J, with 13 bases between. This CDR3 has 15 residues. The CDR3 reads CATSSSGSGTDTQYF. DNA for the CDR3: TGTGCCACCAGCAGCTCCGGGAGCGGGACAGATACGCAGTATTTT.

The V call is TRBV28, the J call TRBJ2-1; TRBD2 matches at 11 bases. The germline V gene has CDR1 MDHEN and CDR2 SYDVKM. The V gene end was trimmed by 2 bases and the J gene end by 8 bases; junction bases not matched to a gene: 5. The CDR3 consists of 15 residues. CDR3 DNA: TGTGCCAGCAGTTTAGCCACTAGCGGGAGTGATGAGCAGTTCTTC. It is translated as CASSLATSGSDEQFF.

The chain has TRBV9 and TRBJ2-5; TRBD2 matches 7 bases. From germline, CDR1 is SGDLS and CDR2 YYNGEE. The CDR3 totals 16 residues. Unmatched junction bases numbered 16, after V lost 4 bases and J lost 7 bases. CDR3 residues: CASSPGLSGVLGTQYF. The CDR3 DNA is TGTGCCAGCAGCCCCGGACTAAGCGGGGTTTTAGGGACCCAGTACTTC.

The chain couples TRBV29-1 to TRBJ1-1, with TRBD1 matching over 9 bases. V dropped 3 bases and J dropped 11; count of bases not matched to a gene: 22. Germline loops: CDR1 SQVTM, CDR2 ANQGSEA. The length of the CDR3 is 17 residues. The CDR3: CSVDRDFVRDREGRAFF. The CDR3 DNA sequence: TGCAGCGTTGACAGAGATTTCGTCCGGGACAGGGAAGGACGGGCTTTCTTT. The variable domain in full, with the rest retrieved from reference TRBV29-1 and TRBJ1-1, is SAVISQKPSRDICQRGTSLTIQCQVDSQVTMMFWYRQQPGQSLTLIATANQGSEATYESGFVIDKFPISRPNLTFSTLTVSNMSPEDSSIYLCSVDRDFVRDREGRAFFGQGTRLTVV.